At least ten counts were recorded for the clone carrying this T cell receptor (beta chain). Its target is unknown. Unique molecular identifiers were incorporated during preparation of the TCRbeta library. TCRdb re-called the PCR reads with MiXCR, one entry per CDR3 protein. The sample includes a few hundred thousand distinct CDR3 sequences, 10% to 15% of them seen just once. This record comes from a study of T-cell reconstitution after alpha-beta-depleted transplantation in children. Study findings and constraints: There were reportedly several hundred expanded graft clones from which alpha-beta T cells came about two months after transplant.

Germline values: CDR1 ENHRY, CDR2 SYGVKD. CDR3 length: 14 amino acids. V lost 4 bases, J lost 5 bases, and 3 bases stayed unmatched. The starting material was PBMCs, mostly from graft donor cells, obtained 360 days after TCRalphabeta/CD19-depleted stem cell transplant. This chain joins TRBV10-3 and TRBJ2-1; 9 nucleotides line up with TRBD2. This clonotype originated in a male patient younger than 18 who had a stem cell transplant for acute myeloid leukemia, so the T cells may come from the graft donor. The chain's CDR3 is CAISGLAENNEQFF. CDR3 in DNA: TGTGCCATCAGTGGACTAGCGGAGAACAATGAGCAGTTCTTC.